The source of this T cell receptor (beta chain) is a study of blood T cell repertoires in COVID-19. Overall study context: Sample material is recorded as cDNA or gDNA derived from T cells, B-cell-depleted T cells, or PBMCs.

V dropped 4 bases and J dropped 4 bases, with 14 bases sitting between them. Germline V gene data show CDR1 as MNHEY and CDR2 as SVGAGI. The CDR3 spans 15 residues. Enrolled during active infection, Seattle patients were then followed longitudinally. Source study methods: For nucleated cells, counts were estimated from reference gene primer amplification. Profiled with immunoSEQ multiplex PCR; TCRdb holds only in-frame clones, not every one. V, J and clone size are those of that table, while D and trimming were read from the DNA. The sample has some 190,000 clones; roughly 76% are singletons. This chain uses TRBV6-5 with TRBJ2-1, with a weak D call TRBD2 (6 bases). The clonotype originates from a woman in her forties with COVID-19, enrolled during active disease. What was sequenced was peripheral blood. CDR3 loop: CASSSGVEKYNEQFF. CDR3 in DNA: TGTGCCAGCAGTTCGGGAGTAGAAAAATACAATGAGCAGTTCTTC.